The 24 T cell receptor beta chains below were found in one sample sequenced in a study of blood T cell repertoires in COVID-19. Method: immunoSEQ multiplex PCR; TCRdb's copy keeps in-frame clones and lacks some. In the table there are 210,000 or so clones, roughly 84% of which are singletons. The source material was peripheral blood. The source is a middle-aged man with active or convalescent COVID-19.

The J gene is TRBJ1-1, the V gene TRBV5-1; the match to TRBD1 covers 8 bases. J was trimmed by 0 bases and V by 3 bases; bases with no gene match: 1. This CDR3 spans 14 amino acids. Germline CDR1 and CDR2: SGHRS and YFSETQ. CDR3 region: CASSSGGVNTEAFF. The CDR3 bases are TGCGCCAGCAGCTCAGGGGGCGTGAACACTGAAGCTTTCTTT.

The CDR3 region has the DNA TGCGCCAGCAGCCAAGATGCCAGCTCTGGAAACACCATATATTTT. Protein: CASSQDASSGNTIYF. The chain uses TRBV4-1 and TRBJ1-3; no firm D call. This CDR3 contains 15 residues. CDR1 and CDR2 from the germline V gene are MGHRA and YSYEKL. The V end lost 0 bases, the J end lost 0 bases, and 6 bases lay between the germline ends.

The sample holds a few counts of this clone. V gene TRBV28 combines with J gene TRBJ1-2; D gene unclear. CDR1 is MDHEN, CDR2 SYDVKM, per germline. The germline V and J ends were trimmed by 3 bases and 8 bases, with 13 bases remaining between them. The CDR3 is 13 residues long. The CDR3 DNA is TGTGCCAGCAGTTTCCCCTCTCTTATGGGCTACACCTTC. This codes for CASSFPSLMGYTF.

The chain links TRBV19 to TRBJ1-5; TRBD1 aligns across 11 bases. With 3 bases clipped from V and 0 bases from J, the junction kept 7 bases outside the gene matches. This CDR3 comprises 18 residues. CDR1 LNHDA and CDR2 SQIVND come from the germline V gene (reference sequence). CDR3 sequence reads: CASSIKDRGQRSNQPQHF. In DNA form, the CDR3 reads TGTGCCAGTAGTATCAAGGACAGGGGGCAGCGTAGCAATCAGCCCCAGCATTTT.

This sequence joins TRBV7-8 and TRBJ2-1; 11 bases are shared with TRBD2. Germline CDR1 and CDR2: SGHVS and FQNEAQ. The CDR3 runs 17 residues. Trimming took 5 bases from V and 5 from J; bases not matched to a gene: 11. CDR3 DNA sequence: TGTGCCAGCAGCCCCCGAGGGCTAGCGGGGGGCCACAATGAGCAGTTCTTC. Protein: CASSPRGLAGGHNEQFF. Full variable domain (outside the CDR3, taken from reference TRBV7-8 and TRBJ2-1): GAGVSQSPRYKVAKRGQDVALRCDPISGHVSLFWYQQALGQGPEFLTYFQNEAQLDKSGLPSDRFFAERPEGSVSTLKIQRTQQEDSAVYLCASSPRGLAGGHNEQFFGPGTRLTVL.

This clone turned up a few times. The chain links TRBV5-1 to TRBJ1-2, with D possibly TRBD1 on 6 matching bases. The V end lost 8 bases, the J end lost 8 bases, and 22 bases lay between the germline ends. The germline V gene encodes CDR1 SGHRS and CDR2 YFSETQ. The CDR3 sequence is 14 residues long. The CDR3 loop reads CASSQGLRAEGYTF. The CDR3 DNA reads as TGCGCCAGTTCACAGGGCCTAAGGGCTGAGGGCTACACCTTC.

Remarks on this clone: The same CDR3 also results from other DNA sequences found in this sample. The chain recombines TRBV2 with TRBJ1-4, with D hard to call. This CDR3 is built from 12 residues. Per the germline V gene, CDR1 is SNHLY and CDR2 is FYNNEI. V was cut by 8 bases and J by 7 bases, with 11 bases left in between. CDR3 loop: CASSLEGEKLFF. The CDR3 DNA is TGTGCCAGCTCCCTTGAGGGTGAAAAACTGTTTTTT.

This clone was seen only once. The CDR3 DNA reads as TGTGCCAGCAGTTTTTCTGGGCCCCGGTTAAATGAGCAGTTCTTC. This sequence encodes CASSFSGPRLNEQFF. V gene TRBV27 combines with J gene TRBJ2-1; D unclear. Germline V CDR1 and CDR2: MNHEY, SMNVEV (reference sequence). The CDR3 has 15 residues. The germline V and J ends were trimmed by 3 bases and 7 bases, with 16 bases remaining between them.

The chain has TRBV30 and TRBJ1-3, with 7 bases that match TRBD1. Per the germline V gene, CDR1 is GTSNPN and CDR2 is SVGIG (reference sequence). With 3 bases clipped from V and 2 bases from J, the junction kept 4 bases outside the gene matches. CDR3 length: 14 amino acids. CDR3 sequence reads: CAWRGRGTGNTIYF. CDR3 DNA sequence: TGTGCCTGGAGGGGCAGGGGGACTGGAAACACCATATATTTT.

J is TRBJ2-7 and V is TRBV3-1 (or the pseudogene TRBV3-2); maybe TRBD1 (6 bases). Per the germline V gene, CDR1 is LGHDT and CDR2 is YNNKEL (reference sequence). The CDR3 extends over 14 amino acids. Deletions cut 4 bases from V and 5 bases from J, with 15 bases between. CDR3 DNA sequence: TGTGCCAGCAGCCGGGACAATTTTCACCACGAGCAGTACTTC. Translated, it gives CASSRDNFHHEQYF.

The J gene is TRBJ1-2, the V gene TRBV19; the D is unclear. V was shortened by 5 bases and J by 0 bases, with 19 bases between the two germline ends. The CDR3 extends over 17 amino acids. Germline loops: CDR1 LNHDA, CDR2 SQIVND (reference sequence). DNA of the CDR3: TGTGCCAGTAGTGTTGACGGGGTACCACCTTCTAACTATGGCTACACCTTC. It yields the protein CASSVDGVPPSNYGYTF.

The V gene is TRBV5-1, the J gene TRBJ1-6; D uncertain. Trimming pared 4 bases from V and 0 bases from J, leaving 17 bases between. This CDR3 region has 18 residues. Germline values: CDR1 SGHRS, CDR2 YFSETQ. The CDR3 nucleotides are TGCGCCAGCAGCCCGGTGGGCAGTTCGAGCTCCTATAATTCACCCCTCCACTTT. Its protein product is CASSPVGSSSSYNSPLHF.

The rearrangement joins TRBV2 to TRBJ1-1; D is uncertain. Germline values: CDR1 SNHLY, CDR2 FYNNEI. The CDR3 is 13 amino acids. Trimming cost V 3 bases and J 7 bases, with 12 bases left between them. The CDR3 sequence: CASSEELKVEAFF. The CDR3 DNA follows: TGTGCCAGCAGTGAGGAGCTTAAGGTTGAAGCTTTCTTT.

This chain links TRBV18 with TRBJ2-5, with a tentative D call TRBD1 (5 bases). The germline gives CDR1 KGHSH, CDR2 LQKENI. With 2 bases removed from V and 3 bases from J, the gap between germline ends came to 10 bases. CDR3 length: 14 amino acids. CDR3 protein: CASSPRQGEETQYF. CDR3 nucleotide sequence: TGTGCCAGCTCACCAAGGCAGGGTGAAGAGACCCAGTACTTC. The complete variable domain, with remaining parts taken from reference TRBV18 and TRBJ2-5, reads NAGVMQNPRHLVRRRGQEARLRCSPMKGHSHVYWYRQLPEEGLKFMVYLQKENIIDESGMPKERFSAEFPKEGPSILRIQQVVRGDSAAYFCASSPRQGEETQYFGPGTRLLVL.

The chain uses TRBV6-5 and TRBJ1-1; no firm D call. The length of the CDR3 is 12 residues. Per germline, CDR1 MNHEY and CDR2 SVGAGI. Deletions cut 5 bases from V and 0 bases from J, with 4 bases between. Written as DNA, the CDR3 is TGTGCCAGCAGTAAGCTGAACACTGAAGCTTTCTTT. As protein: CASSKLNTEAFF.

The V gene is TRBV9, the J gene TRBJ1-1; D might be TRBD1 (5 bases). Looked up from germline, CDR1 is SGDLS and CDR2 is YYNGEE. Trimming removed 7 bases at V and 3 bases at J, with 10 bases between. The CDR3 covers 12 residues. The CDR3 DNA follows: TGTGCCAGCGGGGCCGGTGACACTGAAGCTTTCTTT. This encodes CASGAGDTEAFF.

The CDR3 reads CASSLALNRGGQYF. The CDR3, as DNA: TGTGCCAGCAGCTTAGCGCTAAATAGAGGGGGACAGTACTTC. The chain joins TRBV7-6 to TRBJ2-7; perhaps TRBD1 as D (6 bases). V was shortened by 0 bases and J by 10 bases, with 16 bases between the two germline ends. The CDR3 runs to 14 residues. Germline loops: CDR1 SGHVS, CDR2 FNYEAQ.

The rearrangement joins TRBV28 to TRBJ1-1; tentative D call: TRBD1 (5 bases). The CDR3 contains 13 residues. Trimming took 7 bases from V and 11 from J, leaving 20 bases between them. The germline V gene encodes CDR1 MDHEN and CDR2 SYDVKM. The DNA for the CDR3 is TGTGCCAGCACCTCCGGGGGGATTCGGGAGGCTTTCTTT. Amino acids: CASTSGGIREAFF.

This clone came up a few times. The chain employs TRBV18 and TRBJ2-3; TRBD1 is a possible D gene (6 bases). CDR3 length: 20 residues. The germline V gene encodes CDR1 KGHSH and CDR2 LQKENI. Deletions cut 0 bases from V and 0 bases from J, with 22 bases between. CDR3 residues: CASSPPFDLQGLLSTDTQYF. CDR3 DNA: TGTGCCAGCTCACCACCCTTTGATTTACAGGGTCTCTTAAGCACAGATACGCAGTATTTT.

CDR3 DNA sequence: TGTGCCAGCAGTTTAAACGGCGGGGCAAGCGCAAATACGCAGTATTTT. Translated: CASSLNGGASANTQYF. V usage is TRBV27 and J usage is TRBJ2-3, with a weak D call TRBD2 (6 bases). The CDR3 loop spans 16 amino acids. Germline V gives CDR1 MNHEY, CDR2 SMNVEV (reference sequence). Trimming removed 2 bases from V and 7 bases from J, with 19 bases in between.

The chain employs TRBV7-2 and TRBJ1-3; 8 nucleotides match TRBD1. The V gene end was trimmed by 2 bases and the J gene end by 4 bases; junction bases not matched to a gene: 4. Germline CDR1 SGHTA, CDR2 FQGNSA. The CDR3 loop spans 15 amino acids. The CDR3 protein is CASSLIRGQGNTIYF. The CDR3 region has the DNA TGTGCCAGCAGCTTAATCAGGGGGCAAGGAAACACCATATATTTT.

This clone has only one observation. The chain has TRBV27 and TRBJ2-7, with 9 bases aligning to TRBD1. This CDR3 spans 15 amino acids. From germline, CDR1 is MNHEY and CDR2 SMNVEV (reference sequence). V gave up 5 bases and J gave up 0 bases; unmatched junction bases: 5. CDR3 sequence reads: CASSLMDRGSYEQYF. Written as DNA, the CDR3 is TGTGCCAGCAGTCTGATGGACAGGGGCTCCTACGAGCAGTACTTC.

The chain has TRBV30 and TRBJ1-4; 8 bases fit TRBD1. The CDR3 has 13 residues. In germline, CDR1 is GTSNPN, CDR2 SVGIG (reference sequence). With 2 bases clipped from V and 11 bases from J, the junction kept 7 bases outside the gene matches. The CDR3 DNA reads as TGTGCCTGGAGTCCGACTACAGGGGGTAAACTGTTTTTT. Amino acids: CAWSPTTGGKLFF.

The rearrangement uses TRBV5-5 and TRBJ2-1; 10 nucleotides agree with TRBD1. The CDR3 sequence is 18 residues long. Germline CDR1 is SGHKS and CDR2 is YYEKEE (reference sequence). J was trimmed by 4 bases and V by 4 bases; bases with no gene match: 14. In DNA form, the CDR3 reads TGTGCCAGCAGCACCGACAGGGGGCTAGGGTACGGTTACAATGAGCAGTTCTTC. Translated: CASSTDRGLGYGYNEQFF. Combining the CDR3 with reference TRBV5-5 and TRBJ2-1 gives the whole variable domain DAGVTQSPTHLIKTRGQQVTLRCSPISGHKSVSWYQQVLGQGPQFIFQYYEKEERGRGNFPDRFSARQFPNYSSELNVNALLLGDSALYLCASSTDRGLGYGYNEQFFGPGTRLTVL.